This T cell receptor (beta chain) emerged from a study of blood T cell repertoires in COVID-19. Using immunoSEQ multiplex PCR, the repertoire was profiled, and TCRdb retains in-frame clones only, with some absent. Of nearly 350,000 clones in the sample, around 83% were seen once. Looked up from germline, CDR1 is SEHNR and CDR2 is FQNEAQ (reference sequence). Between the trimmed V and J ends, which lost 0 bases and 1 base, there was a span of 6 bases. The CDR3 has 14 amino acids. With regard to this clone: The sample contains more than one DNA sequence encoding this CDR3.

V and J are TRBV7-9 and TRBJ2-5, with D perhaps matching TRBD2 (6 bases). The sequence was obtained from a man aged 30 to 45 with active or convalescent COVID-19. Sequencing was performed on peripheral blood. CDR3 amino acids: CASSLAGGQETQYF. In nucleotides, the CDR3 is TGTGCCAGCAGCTTAGCCGGGGGCCAAGAGACCCAGTACTTC.